The clone carrying this TCR beta chain was detected only once. Its antigen is as yet unknown. This CDR3 is also generated by other DNA sequences in the sample. Measured with immunoSEQ multiplex PCR; TCRdb has only the in-frame clones, and not every one. The sample shows approximately 2.4 million clones, roughly 95% of them seen only once. This CDR3 is built from 15 residues. The V gene lost 0 bases and the J gene lost 3 bases, with 10 bases spanning the gap. CDR1 and CDR2 (germline): SGHRS, YFSETQ. This sample is drawn from a study of shared clonotypes between healthy human individuals. The wider study: The study drew on a couple of women and a few men aged 18 to 49 as donors. CD8 memory received one plate per donor, CD8 naive two, CD4 memory three and CD4 naive three. Study results and limitations: Naive subsets typically showed greater estimated richness than memory subsets. At large depth, rarefaction still showed sorted-subset sequencing to be incomplete.

Sequencing was performed on naive CD4+ T cells sorted from blood. As to subset: CD45RA+ positively selected. The sequence derives from a man between 18 and 29 years old in good health. The chain links TRBV5-1 to TRBJ1-3, with D possibly TRBD1 on 5 matching bases. CDR3: CASSLEGASGNTIYF. For the CDR3, the DNA is TGCGCCAGCAGCTTGGAAGGGGCAAGTGGAAACACCATATATTTT.